Listed below are T cell receptor beta chains from one sample, sequenced in a study of technical replicates of blood from a few donors. TCRdb keeps only in-frame clones here, not all; method: immunoSEQ multiplex PCR. The sample lists more than 65,000 clones; roughly 77% were seen once. The sample taken for sequencing was PBMCs. These receptors were collected from a human donor in good health. Some clones in this sample may be carry-over from other donors' samples. CDR3s leave out the opening cysteine and the closing phenylalanine or tryptophan.

length: 11; J: TRBJ1-2; V: TRBV7-6; CDR3: ASSFAGGYGYT
length: 12; J: TRBJ2-5; V: TRBV7-3; CDR3: ASSPAGAEETQY
length: 13; J: TRBJ2-1; V: TRBV2; CDR3: ATSVGGSSYNEQF
length: 11; J: TRBJ1-2; V: TRBV6-5; CDR3: ASSMIPTYGYT
length: 16; J: TRBJ2-7; V: TRBV9; CDR3: ASSVGGLVGDGGYEQY
length: 14; J: TRBJ1-1; V: TRBV30; CDR3: AWSHWTGTGGVGAF
length: 11; J: TRBJ1-6; V: TRBV5-4; CDR3: ASSTGGVSPLH
length: 13; J: TRBJ1-1; V: TRBV9; CDR3: ASSGGQGLNTEAF
length: 9; J: TRBJ1-1; V: TRBV29-1; CDR3: SVARGAEAF
length: 11; J: TRBJ1-5; V: TRBV7-6; CDR3: ASSLRQNQPQH
length: 9; J: TRBJ2-7; V: TRBV29-1; CDR3: SVPSGVEQY
length: 14; J: TRBJ2-5; V: TRBV11-2; CDR3: ASSAPGLGRGETQY
length: 13; J: TRBJ2-3; V: TRBV4-1; CDR3: ASSQVYSSTDTQY
length: 12; J: TRBJ2-3; V: TRBV5-1; CDR3: ASSLRGGTDTQY
length: 13; J: TRBJ2-3; V: TRBV19; CDR3: ASSIFGTSTDTQY
length: 16; J: TRBJ1-2; V: TRBV27; CDR3: ASSLSFMGGGWFHGYT
length: 11; J: TRBJ1-2; V: TRBV14; CDR3: ASSQQGPQVYT
length: 13; J: TRBJ1-3; V: TRBV9; CDR3: ASSVTGSAGNTIY
length: 15; J: TRBJ2-1; V: TRBV9; CDR3: ASSVVGGSVSYNEQF
length: 12; J: TRBJ1-6; V: TRBV12-5; CDR3: ASGSGQGRSPLH
length: 9; J: TRBJ2-3; V: TRBV20-1; CDR3: SALSSDTQY
length: 13; J: TRBJ2-3; V: TRBV9; CDR3: ASSVNTRGTDTQY
length: 12; J: TRBJ2-1; V: TRBV7-2; CDR3: ASSLSRDFYEQF
length: 13; J: TRBJ1-1; V: TRBV5-1; CDR3: ASSTNDGTGLEAF
length: 14; J: TRBJ2-3; V: TRBV4-3; CDR3: ASSQDRRGVTDTQY
length: 13; J: TRBJ2-7; V: TRBV19; CDR3: ASSILRGASYEQY
length: 13; J: TRBJ1-3; V: TRBV4-1; CDR3: ASSQVAAAGNTIY
length: 11; J: TRBJ1-1; V: TRBV19; CDR3: ASSPRGNTEAF
length: 17; J: TRBJ2-3; V: TRBV4-1; CDR3: ASSPTPGLAGGGPDTQY
length: 11; J: TRBJ1-2; V: TRBV19; CDR3: ASSAEGFYGYT
length: 13; J: TRBJ2-2; V: TRBV5-1; CDR3: ASSRAAGGTGELF
length: 16; J: TRBJ2-3; V: TRBV10-3; CDR3: AISAGTSGGTSTDTQY
length: 11; J: TRBJ2-5; V: TRBV27; CDR3: ASSPRGQETQY
length: 11; J: TRBJ1-2; V: TRBV7-9; CDR3: ASSPQVSYGYT
length: 13; J: TRBJ1-2; V: TRBV10-3; CDR3: AISESFGRVGGYT
length: 13; J: TRBJ1-4; V: TRBV7-9; CDR3: ASSADRAANEKLF
length: 13; J: TRBJ2-1; V: TRBV6-1; CDR3: ASGNLAGVFGEQF
length: 13; J: TRBJ2-7; V: TRBV5-1; CDR3: ASSLQQGALDEQY
length: 10; J: TRBJ2-7; V: TRBV5-1; CDR3: ASSEQGYEQY
length: 12; J: TRBJ2-4; V: TRBV25-1; CDR3: ASSEDSPKNIQY
length: 13; J: TRBJ2-2; V: TRBV18; CDR3: ASSPRTGRTGELF
length: 13; J: TRBJ1-2; V: TRBV18; CDR3: ASSPLGPKNYGYT
length: 12; J: TRBJ1-4; V: TRBV19; CDR3: ASSIGRAAEKLF
length: 13; J: TRBJ2-5; V: TRBV10-3; CDR3: AISEPGRGVETQY
length: 10; J: TRBJ1-6; V: TRBV13; CDR3: ASSFNSGALH
length: 13; J: TRBJ1-3; V: TRBV9; CDR3: ASSGGRGRGNTIY
length: 12; J: TRBJ2-3; V: TRBV7-9; CDR3: ASSATSGTDTQY
length: 13; J: TRBJ2-7; V: TRBV5-1; CDR3: ASQGLAGGTGEQY
length: 14; J: TRBJ2-1; V: TRBV7-9; CDR3: ASSFHGGAFYNEQF
length: 11; J: TRBJ2-5; V: TRBV5-4; CDR3: ASSLTGEETQY
length: 14; J: TRBJ2-1; V: TRBV11-3; CDR3: ASSLEGTSPYNEQF
length: 16; J: TRBJ2-5; V: TRBV5-1; CDR3: ASSSGGTSGRAQETQY
length: 11; J: TRBJ1-1; V: TRBV4-1; CDR3: ASSQVGGDEAF
length: 10; J: TRBJ1-1; V: TRBV6-1; CDR3: ATDIMNTEAF